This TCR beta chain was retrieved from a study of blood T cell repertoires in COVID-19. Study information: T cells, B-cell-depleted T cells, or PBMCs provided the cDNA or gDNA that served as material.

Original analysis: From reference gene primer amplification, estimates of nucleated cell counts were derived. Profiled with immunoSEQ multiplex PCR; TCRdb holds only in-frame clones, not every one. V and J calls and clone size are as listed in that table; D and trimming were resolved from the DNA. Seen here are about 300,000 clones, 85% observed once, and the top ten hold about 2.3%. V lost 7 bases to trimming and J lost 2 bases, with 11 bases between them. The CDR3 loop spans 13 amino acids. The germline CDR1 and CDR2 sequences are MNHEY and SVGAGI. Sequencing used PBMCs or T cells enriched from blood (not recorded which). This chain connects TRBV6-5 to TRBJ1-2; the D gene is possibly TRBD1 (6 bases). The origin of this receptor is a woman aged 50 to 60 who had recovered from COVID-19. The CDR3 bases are TGTGCCAGCACCAAGGGGGTCAACTATGGCTACACCTTC. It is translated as CASTKGVNYGYTF.